Sequencing of this T cell receptor beta chain was carried out in a study of blood T cell repertoires in COVID-19. The wider study: The United States, Italy and Spain were the sources of the acute and convalescent COVID-19 samples. PBMCs, B-cell-depleted T cells, or T cells provided the cDNA or gDNA that made up the material.

During active infection, Seattle patients enrolled and were then monitored through disease. In the original analysis: Estimation of nucleated cell counts was performed using reference gene primer amplification. Repertoires were generated with immunoSEQ multiplex PCR, while TCRdb's copy carries only in-frame clones and drops some. The V and J calls and clone size were taken over from that table, and D and trimming were inferred from the DNA. The table has some 270,000 clones, about 83% seen once; the top ten hold approximately 6.2%. This receptor was identified in a woman older than 75 with COVID-19, enrolled during active disease. Material: peripheral blood.

The CDR3 nucleotides read TGTGCCAGCAGCATCCGACTAGCGGGGGCCTACAATGAGCAGTTCTTC. Translation gives CASSIRLAGAYNEQFF. V usage is TRBV5-6 and J usage is TRBJ2-1; 12 nucleotides match TRBD2. The germline V gene encodes CDR1 SGHDT and CDR2 YYEEEE. CDR3 length equals 16 residues. The J segment lost 2 bases and the V segment lost 4 bases, leaving 4 bases of the junction unmatched.